This T cell receptor (beta chain) originates from a study of blood T cell repertoires in COVID-19 (dated by TCRdb to 2019 to 2021). Regarding the study in general: Samples from collaborators originated in the United States, Italy and Spain and spanned both the acute and convalescent phases of COVID-19. The prospective study material was composed of cDNA or gDNA derived from T cells, B-cell-depleted T cells, or PBMCs. The dataset comprised deeply sampled blood TCRbeta repertoires from subjects exposed to, actively infected with, or recovered from COVID-19. The repertoires were made available in a free public database intended to serve as a resource for research on the immune response to SARS-CoV-2. The samples were drawn from the first 160 participants of the ongoing ImmuneRACE study and from about 1,200 subjects provided by 6 global collaborators. Nearly every sample came with metadata listing a de-identified subject ID, COVID-19 status, age in years and sex. HLA class I and class II types, where available, came from metadata supplied by the sample provider rather than from assay-based typing.

In the case of this clone: Its antigen is unknown. Per-nucleotide qualities are absent, and no much larger clonotype sits a single base away.

Overall study results and their limits: The amount of clinical and demographic metadata varied by source and participant and was provided uncurated.

V loses 4 bases at its end and J loses 5 bases; junction bases beyond the gene matches: 12. For CDR1 and CDR2, the germline V gene (reference sequence) lists SGHNT and YYREEE. Reading from cysteine to phenylalanine, the CDR3 counts 16 amino acids. Only CDR3 DNA remains: 48 bases, in frame from the first base. Collaborating institutions collected whole blood in K2EDTA tubes following their own protocols. For TCRbeta analysis, collaborators shipped samples in one of three forms: frozen whole blood, isolated PBMCs, or DNA extracted from either of those sample types. TCRbeta CDR3 regions were amplified from genomic DNA by means of the immunoSEQ Assay, a bias-controlled multiplex PCR. The authors' analysis ran thus. Within the assay, amplification of reference gene primers was used to estimate how many nucleated cells each sample contained. To quantify the absolute abundance of each unique TCRbeta CDR3 rearrangement, sequence reads were collapsed and filtered. Productive Simpson clonality was computed per sample as the square root of Simpson's diversity index over productive rearrangements. Not all clones reach the TCRdb copy of this immuneACCESS table, which keeps in-frame sequences only. Checked studies attribute under half of the gap to unresolved V genes and leave the rest unexplained. The DNA gave D and trimming, while V, J and clone size come from that table. In all, the sample holds 110,000 or so clones, and 81% of those were seen once. The leading ten clones occupy about 10% of the sample.

This receptor was identified in a human donor in a cohort sampled during active COVID-19. The chain is encoded by TRBV5-4 joined to TRBJ2-5; TRBD2 lines up with 9 middle nucleotides. The sequenced material came from peripheral blood. This receptor has the CDR3 CASSPRPGLADETQYF. The nucleotide sequence reads as follows: TGTGCCAGCAGCCCGCGTCCGGGACTAGCCGATGAGACCCAGTACTTC.